This T cell receptor (beta chain) is from a study of T cell repertoires in cytomegalovirus infection. At the level of the study: Matching HLA type, along with CMV infection, was indicated by public TCR beta signatures.

General study findings and limits: Cumulative frequency (of public TCR beta family members) identified carriers of CMV plus the relevant HLA. Ex vivo, HLA-C-restricted CMV-specific TCR beta clonotypes prevailed over the rest of the response.

TCRdb used MiXCR to reprocess the reads, holding one entry per CDR3 protein. The sample contains around 740,000 distinct CDR3 sequences, approximately 40% of which appear only once. V was shortened by 6 bases and J by 0 bases, with 11 bases between the two germline ends. In germline, CDR1 is MDHEN, CDR2 SYDVKM. This CDR3 has 14 residues. This clonotype occurred many times. Its cognate antigen is unknown. This chain links TRBV28 with TRBJ1-2; D is ambiguous. What was sequenced was PBMCs. This TCR came from a human donor in good health (CMV status not recorded). Some clones in this sample may be carry-over from other donors' samples. The CDR3 is CASSPADTNYGYTF. The CDR3 DNA reads TGTGCCAGCAGCCCAGCCGACACTAACTATGGCTACACCTTC.